This T cell receptor (beta chain) was captured by sequencing in a study of radiotherapy plus CTLA-4 blockade in lung cancer. Study-level information: Objective responses were documented in roughly 20% of patients, with disease control in 25% to 35%.

This CDR3 comprises 14 residues. V was trimmed by 3 bases and J by 4 bases, leaving 13 bases between them. Germline CDR1 SQVTM, CDR2 ANQGSEA. As for this clone: Its antigen is undetermined.

Study findings and constraints: With interferon-beta, early dynamics of blood T cell clones were reported to best predict response. Blood-borne expansion of tumor-derived TCR clones followed radiotherapy plus ipilimumab.

Sequenced by immunoSEQ multiplex PCR; TCRdb stores in-frame clones only, minus some. The sample lists 100,000 or so clones; approximately 80% were seen once. Patients in the study, people with chemo-refractory metastatic non-small-cell lung cancer, received focal radiation plus ipilimumab CTLA-4 blockade. The material sequenced was peripheral blood, taken from a patient treated with radiotherapy plus ipilimumab. The TCR originated in a human donor with non-small cell lung cancer that progressed on radiotherapy plus ipilimumab. The chain couples TRBV29-1 to TRBJ2-1; no definite D call. The CDR3 sequence: CSVDQGNRYNEQFF. The DNA of the CDR3 is TGCAGCGTTGATCAAGGAAATAGGTACAATGAGCAGTTCTTC.